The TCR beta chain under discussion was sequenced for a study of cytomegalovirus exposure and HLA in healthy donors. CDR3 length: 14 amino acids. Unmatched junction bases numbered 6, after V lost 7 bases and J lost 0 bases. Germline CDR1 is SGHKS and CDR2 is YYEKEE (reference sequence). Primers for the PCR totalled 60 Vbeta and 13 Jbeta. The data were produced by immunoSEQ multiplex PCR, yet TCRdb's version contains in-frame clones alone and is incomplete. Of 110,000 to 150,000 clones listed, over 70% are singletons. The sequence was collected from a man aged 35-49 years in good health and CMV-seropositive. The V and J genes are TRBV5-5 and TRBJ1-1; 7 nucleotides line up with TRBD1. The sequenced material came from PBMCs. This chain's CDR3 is CASATGRMNTEAFF. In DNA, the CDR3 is TGTGCCAGCGCGACAGGGCGCATGAACACTGAAGCTTTCTTT.